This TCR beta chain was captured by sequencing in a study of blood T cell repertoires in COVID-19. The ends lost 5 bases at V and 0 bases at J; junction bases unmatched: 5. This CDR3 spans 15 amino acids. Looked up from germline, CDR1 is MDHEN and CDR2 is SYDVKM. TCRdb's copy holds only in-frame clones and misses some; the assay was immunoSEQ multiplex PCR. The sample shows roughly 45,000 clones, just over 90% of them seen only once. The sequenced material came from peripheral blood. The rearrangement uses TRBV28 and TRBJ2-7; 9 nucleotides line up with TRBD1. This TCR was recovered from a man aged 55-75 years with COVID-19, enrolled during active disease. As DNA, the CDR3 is TGTGCCAGCAGTACATCGGGACAGGGCTCCTACGAGCAGTACTTC. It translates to CASSTSGQGSYEQYF.